These T cell receptor beta chains were read from a single sample in a study of shared clonotypes between healthy human individuals. Generated by immunoSEQ multiplex PCR, the TCRdb table keeps only in-frame clones and is missing some. The table lists 550,000 to 600,000 clones, around 78% of them singletons. The sequenced sample consisted of PBMCs. The receptors originated from a woman aged 40 to 50 in good health. Some clones in this sample may be carry-over from other donors' samples. CDR3s include the opening cysteine and the closing phenylalanine or tryptophan. D genes are given only for firm matches. Not every row has a clone size; where given, it reads once, few, many or a size class.

D: -
V: TRBV27
size: few
J: TRBJ2-7
length: 13
CDR3: CASSFRPSYEQYF
DNA: TGTGCCAGCAGTTTTCGTCCCAGCTACGAGCAGTACTTC

D: -
V: TRBV9
size: -
J: TRBJ2-3
length: 17
CDR3: CASSVSVQGNSQDTQYF
DNA: TGTGCCAGCAGCGTGTCCGTCCAGGGAAATTCACAAGATACGCAGTATTTT

D: TRBD1
V: TRBV28
size: -
J: TRBJ1-1
length: 15
CDR3: CASSFRQGYDTEAFF
DNA: TGTGCCAGCAGTTTTCGACAGGGCTATGACACTGAAGCTTTCTTT

D: -
V: TRBV28
size: -
J: TRBJ2-5
length: 13
CDR3: CASSRGGQETQYF
DNA: TGTGCCAGCAGCCGAGGGGGCCAAGAGACCCAGTACTTC

D: -
V: TRBV27
size: -
J: TRBJ1-4
length: 13
CDR3: CASSLRGGEKLFF
DNA: TGTGCCAGCAGTTTGAGGGGCGGCGAAAAACTGTTTTTT

D: -
V: TRBV25-1
size: -
J: TRBJ1-1
length: 15
CDR3: CASSPRGDMNTEAFF
DNA: TGTGCCAGCAGTCCCAGGGGTGATATGAACACTGAAGCTTTCTTT

D: TRBD1
V: TRBV7-9
size: -
J: TRBJ1-1
length: 16
CDR3: CASSLLTGGRKTEAFF
DNA: TGTGCCAGCAGCTTGTTGACAGGGGGACGAAAAACTGAAGCTTTCTTT

D: TRBD2
V: TRBV11-2
size: -
J: TRBJ2-5
length: 13
CDR3: CASSRGGLETQYF
DNA: TGTGCCAGCAGCCGCGGGGGGCTGGAGACCCAGTACTTC

D: TRBD2
V: TRBV5-4
size: -
J: TRBJ2-1
length: 16
CDR3: CASSLGVAGAYNEQFF
DNA: TGTGCCAGCAGCCTCGGGGTAGCGGGAGCCTACAATGAGCAGTTCTTC

D: -
V: TRBV4-1
size: -
J: TRBJ2-5
length: 15
CDR3: CASSQDGRGQETQYF
DNA: TGCGCCAGCAGCCAAGATGGGCGGGGCCAAGAGACCCAGTACTTC

D: -
V: TRBV5-5
size: -
J: TRBJ1-4
length: 14
CDR3: CASSFGGGNEKLFF
DNA: TGTGCCAGCAGCTTCGGGGGCGGTAATGAAAAACTGTTTTTT

D: TRBD1
V: TRBV5-5
size: few
J: TRBJ1-6
length: 17
CDR3: CASSFRTGVLVVSPLHF
DNA: TGTGCCAGCAGCTTCAGGACAGGGGTATTGGTCGTCTCACCCCTCCACTTT

D: -
V: TRBV30
size: -
J: TRBJ1-4
length: 13
CDR3: CAWSVGGIEKLFF
DNA: TGTGCCTGGAGTGTGGGGGGGATTGAAAAACTGTTTTTT

D: -
V: TRBV7-6
size: -
J: TRBJ2-7
length: 13
CDR3: CASSSSPSYEQYF
DNA: TGTGCCAGCAGTTCAAGCCCCTCCTACGAGCAGTACTTC

D: -
V: TRBV6-5
size: -
J: TRBJ1-2
length: 13
CDR3: CASSRTGFYGYTF
DNA: TGTGCCAGCAGTCGAACAGGGTTCTATGGCTACACCTTC

D: TRBD2
V: TRBV28
size: many
J: TRBJ2-1
length: 17
CDR3: CASSLGTGTTYYNEQFF
DNA: TGTGCCAGCAGTTTAGGAACCGGGACTACCTATTACAATGAGCAGTTCTTC

D: TRBD1
V: TRBV28
size: -
J: TRBJ1-3
length: 16
CDR3: CASSLGRGPFGNTIYF
DNA: TGTGCCAGCAGTTTAGGCAGGGGGCCTTTCGGAAACACCATATATTTT

D: -
V: TRBV5-1
size: -
J: TRBJ2-1
length: 13
CDR3: CASSLQGDNEQFF
DNA: TGCGCCAGCAGCTTGCAGGGAGACAATGAGCAGTTCTTC

D: TRBD1
V: TRBV5-1
size: -
J: TRBJ2-5
length: 16
CDR3: CASSLDGTGGQETQYF
DNA: TGCGCCAGCAGCTTGGATGGGACAGGGGGCCAGGAGACCCAGTACTTC

D: TRBD2
V: TRBV15
size: -
J: TRBJ2-2
length: 15
CDR3: CATSIITGGAGELFF
DNA: TGTGCCACCAGCATCATTACTGGGGGGGCCGGGGAGCTGTTTTTT

D: -
V: TRBV11-2
size: once
J: TRBJ2-5
length: 13
CDR3: CASSLVQSETQYF
DNA: TGTGCCAGCAGCTTGGTCCAGAGTGAGACCCAGTACTTC

D: -
V: TRBV19
size: few
J: TRBJ1-1
length: 13
CDR3: CASSWDTATWAFF
DNA: TGTGCCAGTAGTTGGGACACCGCCACATGGGCTTTCTTT

D: -
V: TRBV2
size: -
J: TRBJ2-1
length: 15
CDR3: CASSEDGFRGNEQFF
DNA: TGTGCCAGCAGTGAAGACGGATTCCGGGGTAATGAGCAGTTCTTC

D: TRBD1
V: TRBV18
size: -
J: TRBJ1-5
length: 16
CDR3: CASSLRTGQGNQPQHF
DNA: TGTGCCAGCTCACTCAGGACAGGGCAAGGGAATCAGCCCCAGCATTTT

D: -
V: TRBV28
size: -
J: TRBJ1-2
length: 17
CDR3: CASSLVGGVGPRDGYTF
DNA: TGTGCCAGCAGTTTGGTGGGGGGCGTCGGTCCGCGGGATGGCTACACCTTC

D: -
V: TRBV13
size: -
J: TRBJ2-1
length: 17
CDR3: CASSKDRDPSRGDEQFF
DNA: TGTGCCAGCAGCAAAGACCGGGACCCATCAAGGGGGGATGAGCAGTTCTTC

D: TRBD2
V: TRBV15
size: -
J: TRBJ2-1
length: 15
CDR3: CATSRASGLYNEQFF
DNA: TGTGCCACCAGCAGGGCTAGCGGCCTTTACAATGAGCAGTTCTTC

D: -
V: TRBV19
size: few
J: TRBJ1-1
length: 16
CDR3: CASSIEVGTMNTEAFF
DNA: TGTGCCAGTAGTATAGAGGTCGGCACTATGAACACTGAAGCTTTCTTT

D: -
V: TRBV30
size: -
J: TRBJ2-5
length: 11
CDR3: CATQRQETQYF
DNA: TGTGCTACACAGAGGCAAGAGACCCAGTACTTC

D: TRBD2
V: TRBV7-8
size: -
J: TRBJ2-7
length: 15
CDR3: CASSLASGETYEQYF
DNA: TGTGCCAGCAGCTTAGCGAGCGGGGAAACCTACGAGCAGTACTTC

D: -
V: TRBV7-6
size: -
J: TRBJ2-2
length: 12
CDR3: CASSLFDGELFF
DNA: TGTGCCAGCAGCTTATTTGACGGGGAGCTGTTTTTT

D: -
V: TRBV5-1
size: few
J: TRBJ1-1
length: 12
CDR3: CASSFSGTEAFF
DNA: TGCGCCAGCAGCTTTTCCGGGACTGAAGCTTTCTTT

D: -
V: TRBV30
size: -
J: TRBJ1-5
length: 14
CDR3: CALNGPNSNQPQHF
DNA: TGTGCCCTAAACGGACCAAATAGCAATCAGCCCCAGCATTTT

D: -
V: TRBV7-2
size: once
J: TRBJ2-3
length: 15
CDR3: CASSPRYVSTDTQYF
DNA: TGTGCCAGCAGCCCACGTTACGTTAGCACAGATACGCAGTATTTT

D: -
V: TRBV28
size: -
J: TRBJ2-7
length: 20
CDR3: CASSSISLRPLVYLVCEQYF
DNA: TGTGCCAGCAGTTCCATATCCCTACGGCCACTAGTTTATTTGGTCTGCGAGCAGTACTTC

D: -
V: TRBV4-3
size: -
J: TRBJ1-1
length: 14
CDR3: CASSQDHGRMEAFF
DNA: TGCGCCAGCAGCCAAGATCACGGGCGGATGGAAGCTTTCTTT

D: TRBD2
V: TRBV7-3
size: -
J: TRBJ2-7
length: 16
CDR3: CASSRTGTSASYEQYF
DNA: TGTGCCAGCAGCCGTACCGGGACTAGCGCATCCTACGAGCAGTACTTC

D: TRBD1
V: TRBV27
size: -
J: TRBJ1-1
length: 15
CDR3: CASSPLTGGTTEAFF
DNA: TGTGCCAGCAGTCCACTCACAGGGGGAACGACCGAAGCTTTCTTT

D: -
V: TRBV6-1
size: -
J: TRBJ1-2
length: 14
CDR3: CASSEGQQEGGYTF
DNA: TGTGCCAGCAGTGAAGGACAGCAAGAGGGTGGCTACACCTTC

D: -
V: TRBV5-1
size: -
J: TRBJ1-5
length: 15
CDR3: CASSLDGFSNQPQHF
DNA: TGCGCCAGCAGCTTGGACGGATTTAGCAATCAGCCCCAGCATTTT

D: -
V: TRBV7-2
size: -
J: TRBJ1-5
length: 15
CDR3: CASSLVGDSNQPQHF
DNA: TGTGCCAGCAGCTTAGTTGGGGACAGCAATCAGCCCCAGCATTTT

D: -
V: TRBV5-4
size: few
J: TRBJ1-1
length: 12
CDR3: CASSLAPDDAFF
DNA: TGTGCCAGCAGCTTGGCCCCCGACGATGCTTTCTTT

D: TRBD2
V: TRBV13
size: -
J: TRBJ2-6
length: 17
CDR3: CASPRGRGSSGANVLTF
DNA: TGTGCCAGCCCCCGAGGGAGGGGCTCGTCTGGGGCCAACGTCCTGACTTTC

D: TRBD1
V: TRBV5-1
size: -
J: TRBJ2-7
length: 14
CDR3: CASSFGDRAYEQYF
DNA: TGCGCCAGCAGCTTTGGGGACAGGGCCTACGAGCAGTACTTC

D: -
V: TRBV2
size: -
J: TRBJ2-7
length: 14
CDR3: CASSEGRQFYEQYF
DNA: TGTGCCAGCAGTGAAGGGCGGCAGTTCTACGAGCAGTACTTC

D: -
V: TRBV11-2
size: once
J: TRBJ2-1
length: 18
CDR3: CASSLVGGTELPNREQFF
DNA: TGTGCCAGCAGCTTAGTAGGGGGAACTGAGCTACCCAATAGAGAGCAGTTCTTC

D: -
V: TRBV9
size: -
J: TRBJ1-5
length: 14
CDR3: CASSVGRGDQPQHF
DNA: TGTGCCAGCAGCGTAGGTAGGGGGGATCAGCCCCAGCATTTT

D: TRBD2
V: TRBV7-8
size: -
J: TRBJ2-2
length: 16
CDR3: CASSLVSGRAAGELFF
DNA: TGTGCCAGCAGCTTAGTTAGCGGGAGGGCCGCCGGGGAGCTGTTTTTT

D: TRBD2
V: TRBV27
size: -
J: TRBJ2-1
length: 14
CDR3: CASSLLGLFNEQFF
DNA: TGTGCCAGCAGTTTACTGGGACTATTCAATGAGCAGTTCTTC

D: -
V: TRBV28
size: -
J: TRBJ2-2
length: 13
CDR3: CASRTQGTGELFF
DNA: TGTGCCAGCAGGACACAGGGAACCGGGGAGCTGTTTTTT

D: TRBD2
V: TRBV10-2
size: -
J: TRBJ2-3
length: 15
CDR3: CASGPGTSGTDTQYF
DNA: TGCGCCAGCGGGCCGGGGACTAGCGGCACAGATACGCAGTATTTT

D: TRBD1
V: TRBV6-5
size: -
J: TRBJ2-7
length: 14
CDR3: CASSYGTEGYEQYF
DNA: TGTGCCAGCAGTTACGGGACAGAAGGTTACGAGCAGTACTTC

D: TRBD1
V: TRBV7-2
size: -
J: TRBJ2-3
length: 13
CDR3: CASSARTGTTQYF
DNA: TGTGCCAGCAGCGCCCGGACAGGGACAACGCAGTATTTT

D: TRBD1
V: TRBV2
size: few
J: TRBJ1-4
length: 15
CDR3: CASSPMTGMGEKLFF
DNA: TGTGCCAGCAGTCCTATGACAGGGATGGGTGAAAAACTGTTTTTT

D: TRBD1
V: TRBV6-1
size: -
J: TRBJ2-7
length: 15
CDR3: CASSRDRGALGEQYF
DNA: TGTGCCAGCAGTAGGGACAGGGGGGCCCTCGGGGAGCAGTACTTC